These 26 T cell receptor beta chains were all obtained from the same sample, sequenced in a study of cytomegalovirus exposure and HLA in healthy donors. The repertoire was sequenced with immunoSEQ multiplex PCR; TCRdb's copy has only in-frame clones and lacks some. The sample includes roughly 150,000 clones, roughly nine tenths of them seen just once. Sequencing was performed on PBMCs. These receptors were collected from a man between 18 and 29 years old in good health and CMV-seronegative.

Concerning this clone: A junction end diverges from the germline sequence, so it may reflect a read error. The gene calls are TRBV29-1 and TRBJ2-3; 7 positions match TRBD1. CDR3 length: 10 amino acids. CDR1 is SQVTM, CDR2 ANQGSEA, per germline. CDR3 nucleotide sequence: TGCAGCGTTCGGACAGGTACGCAGTATTTT. It encodes CSVRTGTQYF.

The chain is built from TRBV30 and TRBJ1-2; tentatively, D is TRBD1 (5 bases). Germline loops: CDR1 GTSNPN, CDR2 SVGIG (reference sequence). Trimming shortened V by 1 base and J by 3 bases, and 12 bases separated the two germline ends. The CDR3 is 14 amino acids. The CDR3 is CAWSDAGGDYGYTF. The CDR3 bases are TGTGCCTGGAGTGACGCAGGAGGGGACTATGGCTACACCTTC.

V gene TRBV9 combines with J gene TRBJ2-3; 7 bases map to TRBD2. The germline gives CDR1 SGDLS, CDR2 YYNGEE. The CDR3 contains 16 residues. V dropped 4 bases and J dropped 1; count of bases not matched to a gene: 9. The CDR3 protein is CASSTLGGSGTDTQYF. As DNA, the CDR3 is TGTGCCAGCAGCACCTTAGGCGGGAGTGGCACAGATACGCAGTATTTT. Combining the CDR3 with reference TRBV9 and TRBJ2-3 gives the whole variable domain DSGVTQTPKHLITATGQRVTLRCSPRSGDLSVYWYQQSLDQGLQFLIQYYNGEERAKGNILERFSAQQFPDLHSELNLSSLELGDSALYFCASSTLGGSGTDTQYFGPGTRLTVL.

This chain links TRBV4-3 with TRBJ1-3; possibly TRBD1 for D (6 bases). The V gene lost 0 bases and the J gene lost 0 bases, with 12 bases spanning the gap. From germline, CDR1 is LGHNA and CDR2 YSLEER. This CDR3 has 17 residues. The CDR3, as DNA: TGCGCCAGCAGCCAAGAACCCGACAGGATCTCTGGAAACACCATATATTTT. Residues: CASSQEPDRISGNTIYF.

The genes are TRBV6-5 and TRBJ2-2; possible D gene TRBD2, 6 bases. The CDR3 extends over 15 amino acids. Germline V gene sequence: CDR1 MNHEY, CDR2 SVGAGI. Trimming shortened V by 6 bases and J by 0 bases, and 11 bases separated the two germline ends. CDR3 residues: CASSRSGANTGELFF. The CDR3 DNA is TGTGCCAGCAGCCGATCGGGAGCGAACACCGGGGAGCTGTTTTTT.

The chain recombines TRBV6-5 with TRBJ2-7; 8 bases agree with TRBD2. V gave up 2 bases and J gave up 2 bases; unmatched junction bases: 2. The CDR3 is 14 amino acids. Germline V lookup: CDR1 MNHEY, CDR2 SVGAGI. The CDR3 nucleotides are TGTGCCAGCAGTTACAGCGGGGGCACCTACGAGCAGTACTTC. It encodes CASSYSGGTYEQYF.

The chain recombines TRBV21-1 with TRBJ1-4; TRBD1 reflects the table's D call only, with no check against the DNA. TRBV21-1 is a known pseudogene. This CDR3 is 13 amino acids long. The CDR3 coding sequence is TGTGCCAGCACCCGGACAGGAGGGGAAAAACTGTTTTTT. It specifies CASTRTGGEKLFF.

The rearrangement joins TRBV7-3 to TRBJ1-5; perhaps TRBD1 as D (6 bases). This CDR3 has 16 amino acids. Trimming shortened V by 2 bases and J by 5 bases, and 16 bases separated the two germline ends. Germline V CDR1 and CDR2: SGHTA, FQGTGA. Here the CDR3 DNA reads TGTGCCAGCAGCTTAGGCCTGGGGGGGCGTGATCAGCCCCAGCATTTT. Translation gives CASSLGLGGRDQPQHF.

The chain uses TRBV9 and TRBJ1-5, with D perhaps matching TRBD1 (5 bases). The germline V and J ends were trimmed by 4 bases and 0 bases, with 11 bases remaining between them. The germline V gene has CDR1 SGDLS and CDR2 YYNGEE. The CDR3 covers 15 residues. The CDR3 region has the DNA TGTGCCAGCAGCTTTTCTGACAGTAGCAATCAGCCCCAGCATTTT. It is translated as CASSFSDSSNQPQHF. The full variable domain, in which reference TRBV9 and TRBJ1-5 provide the parts outside the CDR3, is DSGVTQTPKHLITATGQRVTLRCSPRSGDLSVYWYQQSLDQGLQFLIQYYNGEERAKGNILERFSAQQFPDLHSELNLSSLELGDSALYFCASSFSDSSNQPQHFGDGTRLSIL.

CDR3 nucleotides: TGTGCCAGCAGCTTAGCGCTCGGACAGCGCAGTAGGTTCTTC. This codes for CASSLALGQRSRFF. The genes are TRBV7-9 and TRBJ2-1, with D perhaps matching TRBD1 (6 bases). This CDR3 region has 14 residues. V was pared by 0 bases and J by 15 bases, with 18 bases between. From germline, CDR1 is SEHNR and CDR2 FQNEAQ (reference sequence).

The V call is TRBV19, the J call TRBJ2-3; TRBD2 aligns across 9 bases. Germline V gene data show CDR1 as LNHDA and CDR2 as SQIVND (reference sequence). V shed 6 bases, J shed 4 bases, and the junction held 8 bases outside the gene matches. The CDR3 covers 15 residues. The CDR3 DNA is TGTGCCAGTAGGGTAGCGGGAGAGTTCGCAGATACGCAGTATTTT. Translating gives CASRVAGEFADTQYF.

The table lists this clone with a count of one. The chain carries TRBV6-6 and TRBJ2-3, with 7 bases fitting TRBD1. Germline V CDR1 and CDR2: MNHNY, SVGAGI (reference sequence). J gave up 2 bases and V 6 bases, and 8 bases lay outside the gene matches. This CDR3 region has 15 residues. The CDR3 protein is CASRNTGVDTDTQYF. The CDR3 coding sequence is TGTGCCAGCAGAAATACAGGGGTAGACACAGATACGCAGTATTTT.

The chain joins TRBV9 to TRBJ2-1, with 7 nucleotides matching TRBD2. Germline loops: CDR1 SGDLS, CDR2 YYNGEE. Trimming removed 0 bases from V and 0 bases from J; junction bases left unmatched: 6. The CDR3 has 17 amino acids. The CDR3 loop reads CASSVDGGLSSYNEQFF. Here the CDR3 DNA reads TGTGCCAGCAGCGTAGATGGGGGACTAAGCTCCTACAATGAGCAGTTCTTC.

The chain combines TRBV4-3 with TRBJ1-2; 7 nucleotides line up with TRBD1. V trimming: 4 bases; J trimming: 3 bases; junction bases outside the gene matches: 5. The CDR3 has 14 residues. Germline CDR1 and CDR2: LGHNA and YSLEER. This chain's CDR3 is CASSRLGQDYGYTF. The CDR3 DNA reads TGCGCCAGCAGCCGCCTCGGACAGGACTATGGCTACACCTTC.

The chain uses TRBV5-6 and TRBJ1-3; 8 bases are a match to TRBD1. The CDR3 covers 14 residues. Germline values: CDR1 SGHDT, CDR2 YYEEEE. V gave up 4 bases and J gave up 2 bases; unmatched junction bases: 2. CDR3 coding DNA: TGTGCCAGCAGCATACAGGGGGCTGGAAACACCATATATTTT. It codes for CASSIQGAGNTIYF.

The chain carries TRBV4-1 and TRBJ1-3, with 7 bases lining up with TRBD1. Losses at the gene ends were 1 base for V and 0 bases for J; bases not matched to a gene: 6. The V gene's germline CDR1 is MGHRA and CDR2 YSYEKL. The CDR3 extends over 17 amino acids. CDR3 residues: CASSQAVTGVSGNTIYF. The CDR3 DNA sequence: TGCGCCAGCAGCCAAGCTGTTACAGGGGTCTCTGGAAACACCATATATTTT.

This chain uses TRBV19 with TRBJ2-7; 8 positions agree with TRBD2. V was pared by 6 bases and J by 3 bases, with 13 bases of the junction left unmatched. The germline V gene encodes CDR1 LNHDA and CDR2 SQIVND (reference sequence). The CDR3 totals 16 residues. CDR3 nucleotides: TGTGCCAGTAGCCACGAGCGGGGGAAGGGGCTCTACGAGCAGTACTTC. Translating gives CASSHERGKGLYEQYF. The variable domain in full, completed from reference TRBV19 and TRBJ2-7, reads DGGITQSPKYLFRKEGQNVTLSCEQNLNHDAMYWYRQDPGQGLRLIYYSQIVNDFQKGDIAEGYSVSREKKESFPLTVTSAQKNPTAFYLCASSHERGKGLYEQYFGPGTRLTVT.

The rearrangement links TRBV28 to TRBJ2-7, with 9 bases matching TRBD1. Unmatched junction bases numbered 12, after V lost 4 bases and J lost 2 bases. Germline CDR1 and CDR2: MDHEN and SYDVKM. The CDR3 sequence is 17 residues long. The CDR3 nucleotides read TGTGCCAGCAGTTCACGGCCGGGACAGGGAGTTGCCTACGAGCAGTACGTC. This translates into CASSSRPGQGVAYEQYV.

This clone has only one observation. CDR3 loop: CASSEASNSDRGITNYGYTF. CDR3 nucleotides: TGTGCCAGCAGTGAAGCGTCCAATTCGGACAGGGGGATTACTAACTATGGCTACACCTTC. The gene calls are TRBV6-1 and TRBJ1-2; 10 nucleotides align to TRBD1. The junction had 13 bases not matched to a gene; V was cut back by 0 bases and J by 0 bases. Germline loops: CDR1 MNHNS, CDR2 SASEGT. This CDR3 is built from 20 residues.

The chain combines TRBV18 with TRBJ2-7; 7 bases fit TRBD2. The CDR3 contains 14 residues. Trimming at V came to 4 bases and at J to 0 bases, leaving 3 bases not matched to a gene. The germline gives CDR1 KGHSH, CDR2 LQKENI. CDR3 coding DNA: TGTGCCAGCTCACGGGAGGGGAGCTCCTACGAGCAGTACGTC. This encodes CASSREGSSYEQYV.

The CDR3, as DNA: TGCGCGAAGCCTCCTAGCTCCTACGAGCAGTACGTC. Translated: CAKPPSSYEQYV. This rearrangement joins TRBV21-1 to TRBJ2-7; the DNA was not compared with TRBD2, the D call given in the table. TRBV21-1 is marked as a pseudogene. The CDR3 consists of 12 residues.

The chain carries TRBV19 and TRBJ1-6; D may be TRBD1 (5 bases). Looked up from germline, CDR1 is LNHDA and CDR2 is SQIVND (reference sequence). Trimming stripped 2 bases from V and 6 bases from J, with 11 bases between. This CDR3 comprises 15 residues. CDR3 in DNA: TGTGCCAGTAGTATATGGCCGGACACTAATTCACCCCTCCACTTT. Protein product: CASSIWPDTNSPLHF.

This clone was recorded a few times. The rearrangement uses TRBV4-1 and TRBJ2-7, with D perhaps TRBD2 (6 bases). The CDR3 is 15 amino acids. CDR1 MGHRA and CDR2 YSYEKL come from the germline V gene. Between the trimmed V and J ends, which lost 0 bases and 5 bases, there was a span of 14 bases. CDR3: CASSQDHPGEDEQYF. The CDR3 DNA follows: TGCGCCAGCAGCCAAGATCATCCGGGGGAGGACGAGCAGTACTTC.

The chain is built from TRBV27 and TRBJ2-3; TRBD2 is a possible D gene (6 bases). Trimming removed 2 bases from V and 1 base from J, with 13 bases in between. The CDR3 runs 16 residues. The germline CDR1 and CDR2 sequences are MNHEY and SMNVEV (reference sequence). DNA for the CDR3: TGTGCCAGCAGTTTACAGCCTGGAGGGGGCACAGATACGCAGTATTTT. Amino acids: CASSLQPGGGTDTQYF.

This rearrangement joins TRBV27 to TRBJ1-2; possible D gene TRBD1, 5 bases. V dropped 5 bases and J dropped 8 bases, with 24 bases sitting between them. The CDR3 contains 16 residues. The germline V gene encodes CDR1 MNHEY and CDR2 SMNVEV (reference sequence). The CDR3 nucleotides are TGTGCCAGCAGTCCTAGAGGGGTCTTCTCCCGGGAGGGCTACACCTTC. Protein sequence: CASSPRGVFSREGYTF.

This CDR3 is CASSTSGPEAFF. The CDR3 DNA reads TGTGCCAGCAGCACTTCAGGGCCTGAAGCTTTCTTT. This chain joins TRBV5-6 and TRBJ1-1; TRBD1 might be the D (5 bases). In germline, CDR1 is SGHDT, CDR2 YYEEEE. Trimming took off 4 bases at V and 6 bases at J, with 10 bases between the two ends. The CDR3 is made up of 12 amino acids. The complete variable domain, with remaining parts taken from reference TRBV5-6 and TRBJ1-1, reads DAGVTQSPTHLIKTRGQQVTLRCSPKSGHDTVSWYQQALGQGPQFIFQYYEEEERQRGNFPDRFSGHQFPNYSSELNVNALLLGDSALYLCASSTSGPEAFFGQGTRLTVV.